Listed below are T cell receptor beta chains from one sample, sequenced in a study of T cell responses to AZD1222 COVID-19 vaccine. Produced via immunoSEQ multiplex PCR; TCRdb's table is partial and in-frame only. Found here are about 150,000 clones, around nine tenths of them singletons; the top ten hold approximately 1.8%. Sequencing was performed on peripheral blood, taken on day 0 of AZD1222 vaccination. These receptors originate from an adult in good health. CDR3s include the opening cysteine and the closing phenylalanine or tryptophan. A D gene is named only where the DNA matches it firmly. Not all rows give a size; the values are once, few, many and, for expanded clones, a class.

V	D	J	size	CDR3	DNA
TRBV5-4	TRBD2	TRBJ2-1	NA	CASSGGTSGSGYEQFF	TGTGCCAGCAGCGGCGGGACTAGCGGGAGTGGGTATGAGCAGTTCTTC
TRBV6-4	NA	TRBJ2-1	NA	CASSREDRNEQFF	TGTGCCAGCAGTCGGGAGGACAGGAATGAGCAGTTCTTC
TRBV6-2/TRBV6-3	NA	TRBJ2-7	NA	CASSYGSPDLLTYEQYF	TGTGCCAGCAGTTACGGGTCTCCAGACTTATTAACCTACGAGCAGTACTTC
TRBV14	TRBD1	TRBJ2-7	NA	CASSYGTGVFYEQYF	TGTGCCAGCAGTTACGGGACAGGGGTTTTCTACGAGCAGTACTTC
TRBV13	NA	TRBJ1-6	NA	CASSLRENNSPLHF	TGTGCCAGCAGCTTACGGGAGAATAATTCACCCCTCCACTTT
TRBV27	NA	TRBJ2-7	NA	CASSLQGMNEQYF	TGTGCCAGCAGTTTGCAAGGGATGAACGAGCAGTACTTC
TRBV11-2	NA	TRBJ1-2	NA	CASSNLPLPDPNYGYTF	TGTGCCAGCAGCAACCTCCCGCTGCCTGACCCTAACTATGGCTACACCTTC
TRBV7-9	NA	TRBJ2-2	NA	CASSFSGSPNTGELFF	TGTGCCAGCAGCTTTTCGGGCAGCCCAAACACCGGGGAGCTGTTTTTT
TRBV30	NA	TRBJ1-3	NA	CAWSARQGPSGNTIYF	TGTGCCTGGAGTGCGAGACAAGGGCCCTCTGGAAACACCATATATTTT
TRBV5-1	TRBD2	TRBJ2-1	once	CASSFTHRPGGTYNEQFF	TGCGCCAGCAGCTTTACCCACCGACCGGGAGGAACCTACAATGAGCAGTTCTTC
TRBV27	NA	TRBJ1-3	NA	CASSPRAPGASGNTIYF	TGTGCCAGCAGTCCTCGGGCCCCGGGGGCCTCTGGAAACACCATATATTTT
TRBV29-1	NA	TRBJ2-3	NA	CSVSTRNTDTQYF	TGCAGCGTTTCCACTAGAAACACAGATACGCAGTATTTT
TRBV19	TRBD1	TRBJ1-2	NA	CASRRPGQGRGYTF	TGTGCCAGTAGGCGTCCGGGACAGGGGCGAGGCTACACCTTC
TRBV7-9	NA	TRBJ1-1	few	CASSLVEFLQNTEAFF	TGTGCCAGCAGCTTAGTCGAGTTTTTGCAGAACACTGAAGCTTTCTTT
TRBV28	NA	TRBJ1-1	NA	CASIVGRNTEAFF	TGTGCCAGCATCGTGGGACGGAACACTGAAGCTTTCTTT
TRBV7-7	TRBD1	TRBJ2-5	NA	CASSFGQGAGETQYF	TGTGCCAGCAGCTTCGGACAGGGGGCCGGGGAGACCCAGTACTTC
TRBV7-6	NA	TRBJ1-1	NA	CASSLGSVRNTEAFF	TGTGCCAGCAGCTTAGGCTCCGTAAGGAACACTGAAGCTTTCTTT
TRBV11-3	TRBD1	TRBJ2-2	NA	CASSLGTGGLNTGELFF	TGTGCCAGCAGCTTAGGCACAGGGGGCCTGAACACCGGGGAGCTGTTTTTT
TRBV28	NA	TRBJ1-1	NA	CASEAPQGAEAFF	TGTGCCAGCGAGGCCCCACAGGGTGCTGAAGCTTTCTTT